This T cell receptor beta chain stems from a study of blood T cell repertoires in COVID-19 (dated by TCRdb to about 2020). Some background on the complete study: The collaborator samples originated in the United States, Italy and Spain and spanned the acute and convalescent phases of COVID-19. The material from the prospective study consisted of cDNA or gDNA derived from T cells, B-cell-depleted T cells, or PBMCs. Subjects who had been exposed to COVID-19, were actively infected with it, or had recovered from it provided the deeply sampled blood TCRbeta repertoires that made up the dataset. The repertoires were released in a freely available public database intended as a resource for research on the immune response to SARS-CoV-2. The samples were drawn from the first 160 participants of the ongoing ImmuneRACE study and from roughly 1,300 subjects provided by 6 global collaborators. The sample metadata nearly always contained a de-identified subject ID, COVID-19 status, age in years and sex. Where HLA class I and class II types were available, the types were taken from metadata supplied by the sample provider, not from assay-based typing. Overall study outcomes, separate from this receptor: Clinical and demographic metadata were provided uncurated, with the amount varying by source and participant.

With regard to this clone: Its specific antigen is unknown. No qualities accompany the bases; no much larger clone lies one base away. In the same sample, other DNA sequences code for this CDR3.

Whole blood was collected in K2EDTA tubes by collaborating institutions according to the institutions' own protocols. For TCRbeta analysis, collaborators shipped samples in one of three forms: frozen whole blood, isolated PBMCs, or DNA extracted from either of those sample types. CDR3 length: 14 amino acids, cysteine to phenylalanine. Here the CDR3 DNA is all that survives: 42 bases in frame from base 1. Looking up the germline V gene (reference sequence) yields CDR1 MNHEY and CDR2 SMNVEV. At the junction V is shortened by 2 bases and J by 4 bases, with 9 bases in between. TCRbeta CDR3 regions were amplified from genomic DNA by means of the immunoSEQ Assay, a bias-controlled multiplex PCR. As for how the authors treated the data: The number of nucleated cells in each sample was estimated by amplification of reference gene primers within the assay. To quantify the absolute abundance of each unique TCRbeta CDR3 rearrangement, sequence reads were collapsed and filtered. For each sample, productive Simpson clonality was calculated by taking the square root of Simpson's diversity index across productive rearrangements. What TCRdb holds here is the immuneACCESS table cut down to in-frame rearrangements. Part of the clones is not present; checked against another copy, under half of the missing clones reflect an unresolved V gene, and the others are unexplained. That table furnishes V, J and clone size, whereas the DNA furnished D and trimming. Recorded for this sample are fewer than 130,000 clones; roughly nine tenths of them occurred a single time. Clones ranked in the top ten supply around 5.1% of the sample.

This chain joins TRBV27 to TRBJ1-5; a tentative D match to TRBD1 spans 6 bases. This TCR was recovered from a human donor in a cohort sampled during active COVID-19. Source material: peripheral blood. DNA sequence: TGTGCCAGCAGTTTAATACAGGGAAATCAGCCCCAGCATTTT. Translated, this is CASSLIQGNQPQHF.